This TCR beta chain derives from a study of T cells in Graves' hyperthyroidism and ophthalmopathy. TCR beta CDR3 sequences were amplified from RNA transcripts. Researchers ran a first-round RT-PCR on the TCR CDR3 using the HTBI primer set. TCRdb re-called the multiplex PCR reads through MiXCR, storing one row per CDR3 protein. The table shows over 700,000 distinct CDR3 sequences, with about 38% occurring only once. The definition of stable Graves' hyperthyroidism was no ophthalmopathy progression within 18 months. The study left out patients who had uncontrolled infection, other autoimmune disease, pregnancy or lactation. General study findings and limits: Ophthalmopathy was told apart from stable hyperthyroidism by a 13 V-J model. Most thyroid clonotypes that were expanded above 0.001 also turned up in blood.

There are 13 residues in the CDR3. The V end lost 2 bases, the J end lost 10 bases, and 14 bases lay between the germline ends. Germline V gene data show CDR1 as MNHNS and CDR2 as SASEGT. This clonotype was seen a few times. The antigen is undetermined. The gene calls are TRBV6-1 and TRBJ1-1, with D uncertain. This clonotype was obtained from a man younger than 30 with Graves' hyperthyroidism. Sequenced material: blood. In DNA, the CDR3 is TGTGCCAGCAGTGAACAGACATCGATTGCAGCTTTCTTT. Translation: CASSEQTSIAAFF.